This paragraph covers one TCR beta chain sequence. The antigen is undetermined. A sample-barcoded 5' primer and a J-beta primer mix were used in a second PCR of roughly 7 to 12 cycles. Each CDR3 protein is one row after TCRdb ran MiXCR on the 5' RACE reads. Of more than 1,400,000 distinct CDR3 sequences detected, about 43% appear once; the ten largest clones hold 7% to 9%. The CDR3 spans 16 residues. The V segment lost 8 bases and the J segment 1 base; nucleotides outside the gene matches: 7. This entry comes from a study of blood T cells in healthy people across ages. Study as a whole: Every two T cells gave about one barcoded beta molecule via template switching.

Findings and limits, study-wide: A strong correlation was seen between TCR beta diversity and naive T cell percentage.

This sequence originates from a woman between 18 and 29 years old in good health. The rearrangement joins TRBV12-3 or TRBV12-4 to TRBJ1-6, with TRBD1 matching 8 bases. The sequenced sample was blood. The CDR3 loop reads CASLPGGLSYNSPLHF. DNA of the CDR3: TGTGCCAGCCTCCCAGGGGGCTTATCCTATAATTCACCCCTCCACTTT.